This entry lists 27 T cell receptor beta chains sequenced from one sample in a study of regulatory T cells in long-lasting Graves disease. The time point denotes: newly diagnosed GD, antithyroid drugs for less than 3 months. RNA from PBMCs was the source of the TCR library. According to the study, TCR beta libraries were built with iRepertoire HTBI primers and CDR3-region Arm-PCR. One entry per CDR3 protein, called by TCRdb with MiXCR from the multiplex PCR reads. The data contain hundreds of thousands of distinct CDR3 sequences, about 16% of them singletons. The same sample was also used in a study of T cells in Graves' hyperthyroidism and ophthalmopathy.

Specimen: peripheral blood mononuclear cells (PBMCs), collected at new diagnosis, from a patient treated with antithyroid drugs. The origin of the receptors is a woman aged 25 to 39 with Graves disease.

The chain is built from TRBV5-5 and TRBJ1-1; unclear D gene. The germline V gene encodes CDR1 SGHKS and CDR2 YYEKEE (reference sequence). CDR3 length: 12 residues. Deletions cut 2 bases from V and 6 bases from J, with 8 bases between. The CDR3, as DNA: TGTGCCAGCAGCTTCATAAGGGCTGAAGCTTTCTTT. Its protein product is CASSFIRAEAFF.

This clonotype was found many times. The CDR3, as DNA: TGTGCCACCAGTGGGTTTGGGACTGGAGAGCAGTACTTC. This translates into CATSGFGTGEQYF. V and J are TRBV24-1 and TRBJ2-7; tentative D call: TRBD2 (6 bases). The CDR3 spans 13 residues. Germline V gene lookup returns CDR1 KGHDR and CDR2 SFDVKD. Trimming removed 5 bases from V and 7 bases from J, with 14 bases in between.

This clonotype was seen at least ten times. CDR3 sequence: CASSLPLLQVWFF. For the CDR3, the DNA is TGTGCCAGCAGTTTACCCCTCCTTCAGGTTTGGTTCTTC. The rearrangement uses TRBV28 and TRBJ2-1, with unresolved D. This CDR3 is built from 13 residues. Trimming removed 2 bases from V and 15 bases from J, with 17 bases in between. In germline, CDR1 is MDHEN, CDR2 SYDVKM.

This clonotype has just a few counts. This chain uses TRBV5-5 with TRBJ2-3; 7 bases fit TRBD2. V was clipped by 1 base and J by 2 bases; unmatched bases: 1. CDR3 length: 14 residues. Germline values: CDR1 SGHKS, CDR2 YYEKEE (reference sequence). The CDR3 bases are TGTGCCAGCAGCTTGCTAGCGGACACAGATACGCAGTATTTT. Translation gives CASSLLADTDTQYF. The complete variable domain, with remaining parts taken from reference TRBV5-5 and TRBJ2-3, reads DAGVTQSPTHLIKTRGQQVTLRCSPISGHKSVSWYQQVLGQGPQFIFQYYEKEERGRGNFPDRFSARQFPNYSSELNVNALLLGDSALYLCASSLLADTDTQYFGPGTRLTVL.

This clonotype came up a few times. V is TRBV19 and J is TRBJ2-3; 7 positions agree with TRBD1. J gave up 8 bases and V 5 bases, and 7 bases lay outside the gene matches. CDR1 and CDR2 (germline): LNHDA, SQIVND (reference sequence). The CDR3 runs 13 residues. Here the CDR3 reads CASSAETGTTQYF. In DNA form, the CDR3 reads TGTGCCAGTAGTGCCGAGACAGGGACTACGCAGTATTTT.

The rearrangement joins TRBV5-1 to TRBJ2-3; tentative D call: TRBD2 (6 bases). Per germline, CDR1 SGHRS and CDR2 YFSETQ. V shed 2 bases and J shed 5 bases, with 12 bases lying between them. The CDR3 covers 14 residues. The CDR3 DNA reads TGCGCCAGCAGCTTTGGAGGGGCGGTAGATACGCAGTATTTT. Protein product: CASSFGGAVDTQYF.

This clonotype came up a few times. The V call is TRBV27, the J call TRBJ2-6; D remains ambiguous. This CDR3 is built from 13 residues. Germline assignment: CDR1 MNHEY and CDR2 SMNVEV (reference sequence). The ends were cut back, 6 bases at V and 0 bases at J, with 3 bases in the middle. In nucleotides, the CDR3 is TGTGCCAGCAGGCCCTCTGGGGCCAACGTCCTGACTTTC. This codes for CASRPSGANVLTF.

CDR3 nucleotides: TGTGCCAGTAGTCGCCGGGACAGCTACGAGCAGTACTTC. This gives the protein CASSRRDSYEQYF. This chain connects TRBV19 to TRBJ2-7, with 7 bases that match TRBD1. Germline V lookup: CDR1 LNHDA, CDR2 SQIVND (reference sequence). J was trimmed by 3 bases and V by 5 bases; bases with no gene match: 4. This CDR3 has 13 residues.

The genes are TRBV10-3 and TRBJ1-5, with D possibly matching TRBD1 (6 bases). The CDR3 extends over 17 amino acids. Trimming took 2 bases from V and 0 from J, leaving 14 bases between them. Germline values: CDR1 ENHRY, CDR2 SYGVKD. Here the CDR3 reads CAISENDGGGSNQPQHF. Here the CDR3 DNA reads TGTGCCATCAGTGAGAATGATGGAGGGGGTAGCAATCAGCCCCAGCATTTT.

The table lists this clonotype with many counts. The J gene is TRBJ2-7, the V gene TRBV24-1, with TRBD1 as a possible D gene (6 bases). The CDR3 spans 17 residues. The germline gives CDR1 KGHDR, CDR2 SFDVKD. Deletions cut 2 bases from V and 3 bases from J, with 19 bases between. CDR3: CATSDSTGSGINYEQYF. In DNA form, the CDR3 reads TGTGCCACCAGTGATTCGACAGGATCGGGGATAAACTACGAGCAGTACTTC.

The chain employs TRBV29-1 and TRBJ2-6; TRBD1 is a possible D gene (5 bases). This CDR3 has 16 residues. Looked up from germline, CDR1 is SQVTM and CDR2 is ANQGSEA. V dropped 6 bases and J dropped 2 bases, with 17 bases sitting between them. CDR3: CSVVKPVRAGANVLTF. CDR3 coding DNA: TGCAGCGTCGTTAAACCGGTCAGGGCTGGGGCCAACGTCCTGACTTTC.

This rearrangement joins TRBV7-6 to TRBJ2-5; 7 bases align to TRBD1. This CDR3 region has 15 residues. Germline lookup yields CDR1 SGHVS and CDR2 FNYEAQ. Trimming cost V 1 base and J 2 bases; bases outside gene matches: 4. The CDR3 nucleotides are TGTGCCAGCAGCTTAGGGCTGGGACAGCAAGAGACCCAGTACTTC. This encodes CASSLGLGQQETQYF.

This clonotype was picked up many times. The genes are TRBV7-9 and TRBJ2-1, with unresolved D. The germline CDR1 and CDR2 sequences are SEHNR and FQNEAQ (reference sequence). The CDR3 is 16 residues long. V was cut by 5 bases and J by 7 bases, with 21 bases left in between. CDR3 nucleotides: TGTGCCAGCAGCGAATACAGCAACAACTTTATGAATGAGCAGTTCTTC. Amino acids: CASSEYSNNFMNEQFF.

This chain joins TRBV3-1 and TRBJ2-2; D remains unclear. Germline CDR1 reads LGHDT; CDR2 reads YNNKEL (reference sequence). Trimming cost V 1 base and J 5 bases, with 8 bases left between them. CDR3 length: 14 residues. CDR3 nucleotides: TGTGCCAGCAGCCAAGGGATCACGACCGGGGAGCTGTTTTTT. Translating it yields CASSQGITTGELFF.

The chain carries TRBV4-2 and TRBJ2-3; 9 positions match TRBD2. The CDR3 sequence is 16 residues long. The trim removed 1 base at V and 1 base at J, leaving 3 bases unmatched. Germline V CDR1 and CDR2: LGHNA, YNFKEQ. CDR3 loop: CASSQALAGGTDTQYF. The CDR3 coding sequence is TGTGCCAGCAGCCAAGCCTTAGCGGGAGGCACAGATACGCAGTATTTT.

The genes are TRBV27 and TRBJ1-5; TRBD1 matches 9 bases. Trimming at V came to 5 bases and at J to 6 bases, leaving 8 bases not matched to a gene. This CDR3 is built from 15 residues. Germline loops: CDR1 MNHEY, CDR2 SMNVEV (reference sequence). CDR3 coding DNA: TGTGCCAGCAGTGCATCGACAGGGGGAGGTCAGCCCCAGCATTTT. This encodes CASSASTGGGQPQHF.

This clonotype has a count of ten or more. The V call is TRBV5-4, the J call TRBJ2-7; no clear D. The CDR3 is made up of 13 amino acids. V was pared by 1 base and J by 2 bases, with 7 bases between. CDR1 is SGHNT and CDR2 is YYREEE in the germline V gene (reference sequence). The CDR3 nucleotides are TGTGCCAGCAGCTTGATCGATACCTACGAGCAGTACTTC. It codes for CASSLIDTYEQYF.

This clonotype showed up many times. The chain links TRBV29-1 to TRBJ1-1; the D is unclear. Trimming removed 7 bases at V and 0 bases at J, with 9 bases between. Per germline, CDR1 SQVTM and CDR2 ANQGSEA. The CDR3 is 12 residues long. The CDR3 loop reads CSASTLNTEAFF. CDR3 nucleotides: TGCAGCGCATCGACACTGAACACTGAAGCTTTCTTT.

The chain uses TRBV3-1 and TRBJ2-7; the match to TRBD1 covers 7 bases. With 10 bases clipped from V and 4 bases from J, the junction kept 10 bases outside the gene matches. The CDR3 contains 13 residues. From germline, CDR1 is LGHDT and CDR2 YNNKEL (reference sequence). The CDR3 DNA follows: TGTGCCAAGACGACAGGGTTTGGATACGAGCAGTACTTC. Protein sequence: CAKTTGFGYEQYF.

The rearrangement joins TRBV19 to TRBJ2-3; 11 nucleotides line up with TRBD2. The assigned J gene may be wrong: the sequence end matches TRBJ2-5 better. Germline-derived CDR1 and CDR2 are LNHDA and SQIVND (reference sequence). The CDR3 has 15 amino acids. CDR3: CASSGTSGWQETQYF. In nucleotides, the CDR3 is TGTGCCAGTTCCGGGACTAGCGGTTGGCAAGAGACCCAGTACTTC.

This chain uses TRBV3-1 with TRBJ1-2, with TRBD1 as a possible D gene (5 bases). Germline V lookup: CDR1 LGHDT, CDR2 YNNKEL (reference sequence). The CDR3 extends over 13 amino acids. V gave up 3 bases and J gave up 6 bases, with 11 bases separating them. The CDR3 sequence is CASSQIGTDGYTF. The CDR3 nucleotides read TGTGCCAGCAGCCAGATAGGGACGGATGGCTACACCTTC.

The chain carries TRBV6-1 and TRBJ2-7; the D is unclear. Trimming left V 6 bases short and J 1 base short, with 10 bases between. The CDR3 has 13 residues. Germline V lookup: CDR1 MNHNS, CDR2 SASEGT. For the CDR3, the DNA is TGTGCCAGCAGAAGAGTCGAGTCCTACGAGCAGTACTTC. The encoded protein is CASRRVESYEQYF.

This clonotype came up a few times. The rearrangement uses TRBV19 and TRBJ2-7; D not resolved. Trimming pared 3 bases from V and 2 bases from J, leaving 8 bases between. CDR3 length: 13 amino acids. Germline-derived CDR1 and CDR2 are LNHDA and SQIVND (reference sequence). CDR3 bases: TGTGCCAGTAGTATCGCCACCACCTACGAGCAGTACTTC. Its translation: CASSIATTYEQYF.

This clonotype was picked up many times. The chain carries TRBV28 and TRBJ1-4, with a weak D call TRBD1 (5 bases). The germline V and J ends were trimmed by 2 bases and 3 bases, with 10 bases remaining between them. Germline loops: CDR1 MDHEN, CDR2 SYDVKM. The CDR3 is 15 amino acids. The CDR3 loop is CASSLVRQPNEKLFF. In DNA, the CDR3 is TGTGCCAGCAGTTTAGTCAGACAGCCTAATGAAAAACTGTTTTTT.

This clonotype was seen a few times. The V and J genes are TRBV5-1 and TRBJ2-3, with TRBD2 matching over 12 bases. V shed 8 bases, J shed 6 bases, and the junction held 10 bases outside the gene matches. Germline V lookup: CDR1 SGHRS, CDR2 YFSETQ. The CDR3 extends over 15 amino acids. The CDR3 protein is CASRPWTSGADTQYF. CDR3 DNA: TGCGCCAGTAGACCTTGGACTAGCGGGGCGGATACGCAGTATTTT.

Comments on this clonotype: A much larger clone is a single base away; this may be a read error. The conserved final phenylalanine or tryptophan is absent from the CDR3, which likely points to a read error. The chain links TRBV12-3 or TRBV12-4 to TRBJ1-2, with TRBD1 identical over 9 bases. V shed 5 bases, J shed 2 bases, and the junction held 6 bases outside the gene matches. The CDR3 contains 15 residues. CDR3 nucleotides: TGTGCCAGCAGTCTACAGGGGGCGCTAAACTATGGCTACACCCTC. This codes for CASSLQGALNYGYTL.

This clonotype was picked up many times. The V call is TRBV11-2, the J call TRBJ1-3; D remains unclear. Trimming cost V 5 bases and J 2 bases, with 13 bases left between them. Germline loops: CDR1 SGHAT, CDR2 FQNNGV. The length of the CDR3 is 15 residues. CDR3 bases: TGTGCCAGCAGCGCGCGGACCGCACCTGGAAACACCATATATTTT. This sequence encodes CASSARTAPGNTIYF.